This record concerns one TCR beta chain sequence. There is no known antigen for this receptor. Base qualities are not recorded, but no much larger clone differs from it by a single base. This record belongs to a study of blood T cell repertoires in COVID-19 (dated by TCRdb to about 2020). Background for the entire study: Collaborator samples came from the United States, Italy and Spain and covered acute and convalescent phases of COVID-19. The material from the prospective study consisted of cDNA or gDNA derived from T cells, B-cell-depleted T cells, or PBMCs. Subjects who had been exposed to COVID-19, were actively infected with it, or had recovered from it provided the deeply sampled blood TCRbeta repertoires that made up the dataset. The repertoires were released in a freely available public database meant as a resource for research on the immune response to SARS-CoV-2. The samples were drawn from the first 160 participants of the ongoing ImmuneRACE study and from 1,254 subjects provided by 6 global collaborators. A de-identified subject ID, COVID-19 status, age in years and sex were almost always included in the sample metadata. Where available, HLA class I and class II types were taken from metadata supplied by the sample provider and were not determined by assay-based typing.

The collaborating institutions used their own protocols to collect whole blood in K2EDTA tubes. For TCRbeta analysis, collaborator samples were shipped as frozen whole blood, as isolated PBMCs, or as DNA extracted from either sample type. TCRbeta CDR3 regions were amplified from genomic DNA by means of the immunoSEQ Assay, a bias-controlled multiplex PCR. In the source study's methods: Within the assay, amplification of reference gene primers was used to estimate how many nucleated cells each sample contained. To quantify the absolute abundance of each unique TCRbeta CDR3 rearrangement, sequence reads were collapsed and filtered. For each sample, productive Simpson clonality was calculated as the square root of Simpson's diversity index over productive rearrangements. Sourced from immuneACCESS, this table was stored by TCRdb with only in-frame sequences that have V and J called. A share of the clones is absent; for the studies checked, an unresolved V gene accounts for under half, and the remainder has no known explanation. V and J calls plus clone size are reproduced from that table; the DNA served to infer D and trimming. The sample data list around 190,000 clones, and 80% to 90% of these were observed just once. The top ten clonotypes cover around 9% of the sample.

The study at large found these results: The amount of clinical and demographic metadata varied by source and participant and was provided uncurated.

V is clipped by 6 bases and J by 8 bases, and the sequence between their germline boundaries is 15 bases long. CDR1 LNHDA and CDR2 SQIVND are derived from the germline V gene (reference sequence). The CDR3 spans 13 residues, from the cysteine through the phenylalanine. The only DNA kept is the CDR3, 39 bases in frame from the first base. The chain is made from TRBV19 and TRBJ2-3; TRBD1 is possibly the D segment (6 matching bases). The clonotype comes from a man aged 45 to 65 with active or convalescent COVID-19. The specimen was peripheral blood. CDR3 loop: CASSPTLGGTQYF. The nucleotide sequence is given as TGTGCCAGTAGCCCTACCTTAGGGGGTACGCAGTATTTT.